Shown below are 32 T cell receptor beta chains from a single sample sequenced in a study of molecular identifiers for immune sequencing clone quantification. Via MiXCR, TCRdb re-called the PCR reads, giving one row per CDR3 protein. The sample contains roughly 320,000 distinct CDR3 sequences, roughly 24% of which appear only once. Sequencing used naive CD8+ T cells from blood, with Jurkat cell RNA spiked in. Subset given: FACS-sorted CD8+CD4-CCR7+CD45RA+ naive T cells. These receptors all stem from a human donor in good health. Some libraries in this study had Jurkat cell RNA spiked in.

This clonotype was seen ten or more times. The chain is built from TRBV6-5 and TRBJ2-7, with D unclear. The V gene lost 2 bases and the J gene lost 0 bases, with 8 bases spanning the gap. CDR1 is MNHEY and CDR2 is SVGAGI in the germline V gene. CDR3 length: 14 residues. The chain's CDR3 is CASSYGLYSYEQYF. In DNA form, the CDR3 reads TGTGCCAGCAGTTACGGGCTGTACTCCTACGAGCAGTACTTC.

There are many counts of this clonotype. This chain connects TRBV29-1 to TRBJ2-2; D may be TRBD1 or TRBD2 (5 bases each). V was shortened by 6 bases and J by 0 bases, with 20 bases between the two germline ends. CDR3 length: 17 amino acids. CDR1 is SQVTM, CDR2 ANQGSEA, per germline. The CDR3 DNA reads TGCAGCGTGAGGGGACCCTCGCGTTCCCCGAACACCGGGGAGCTGTTTTTT. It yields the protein CSVRGPSRSPNTGELFF.

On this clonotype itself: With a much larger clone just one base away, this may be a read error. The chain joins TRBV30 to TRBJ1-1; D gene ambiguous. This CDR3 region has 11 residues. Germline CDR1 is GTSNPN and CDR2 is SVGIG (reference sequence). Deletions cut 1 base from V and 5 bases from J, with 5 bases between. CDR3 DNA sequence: TGTGCCTGGAGTGAACGGACTGAAGCTTTCTTT. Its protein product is CAWSERTEAFF.

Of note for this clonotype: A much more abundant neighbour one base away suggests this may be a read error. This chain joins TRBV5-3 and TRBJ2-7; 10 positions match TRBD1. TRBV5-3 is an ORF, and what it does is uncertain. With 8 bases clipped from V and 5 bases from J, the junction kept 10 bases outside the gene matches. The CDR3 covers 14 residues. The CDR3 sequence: CASNWGTGVNEQYF. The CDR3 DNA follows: TGTGCCAGCAACTGGGGGACAGGGGTGAACGAGCAGTACTTC.

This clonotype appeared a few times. The CDR3: CASSRAGPTSPKNIQYF. In DNA form, the CDR3 reads TGTGCCAGCAGTCGGGCGGGACCCACTTCCCCCAAAAACATTCAGTACTTC. The rearrangement uses TRBV6-5 and TRBJ2-4; the D gene is possibly TRBD2 (6 bases). The CDR3 contains 17 residues. The germline V gene has CDR1 MNHEY and CDR2 SVGAGI. V dropped 5 bases and J dropped 2 bases, with 19 bases sitting between them.

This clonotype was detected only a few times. The CDR3 nucleotides read TGTGCCAGCTGCTCAGGATGGTCGGCCGGGACAGGGGGCGATCGGAGCAATCAGCCCCAGCATTTT. Encoded protein: CASCSGWSAGTGGDRSNQPQHF. The chain employs TRBV28 and TRBJ1-5; 12 bases align to TRBD1. The CDR3 loop spans 22 amino acids. Trimming removed 8 bases from V and 1 base from J; junction bases left unmatched: 24. Germline CDR1 is MDHEN and CDR2 is SYDVKM.

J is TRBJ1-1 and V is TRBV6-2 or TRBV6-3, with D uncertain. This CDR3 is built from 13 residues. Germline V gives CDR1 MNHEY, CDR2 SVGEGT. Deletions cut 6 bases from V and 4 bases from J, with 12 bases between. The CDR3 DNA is TGTGCCAGCAGCCAAGTCTGGGGCACTGAAGCTTTCTTT. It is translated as CASSQVWGTEAFF.

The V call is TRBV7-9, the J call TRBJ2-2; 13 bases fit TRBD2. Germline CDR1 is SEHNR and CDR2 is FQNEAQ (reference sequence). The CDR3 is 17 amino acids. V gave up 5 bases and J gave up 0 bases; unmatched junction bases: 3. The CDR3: CASSPGTSGANTGELFF. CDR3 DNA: TGTGCCAGCAGCCCAGGGACTAGCGGGGCGAACACCGGGGAGCTGTTTTTT.

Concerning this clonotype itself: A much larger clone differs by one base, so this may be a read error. The CDR3 DNA reads as TGTGCCAGCACCCAGGGCCGAACACCCAATCAGCCCCAGCATTTT. It yields the protein CASTQGRTPNQPQHF. V and J are TRBV28 and TRBJ1-5; D perhaps matches TRBD1 (5 bases). The ends were cut back, 7 bases at V and 3 bases at J, with 16 bases in the middle. Germline V gene data show CDR1 as MDHEN and CDR2 as SYDVKM. The CDR3 length is 15 residues.

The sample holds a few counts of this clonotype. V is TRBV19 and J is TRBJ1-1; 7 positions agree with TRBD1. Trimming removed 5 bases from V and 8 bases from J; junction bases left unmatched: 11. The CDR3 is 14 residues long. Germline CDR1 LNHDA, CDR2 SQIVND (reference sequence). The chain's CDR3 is CASSPGTAYWEAFF. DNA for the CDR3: TGTGCCAGTAGTCCGGGGACAGCGTACTGGGAAGCTTTCTTT.

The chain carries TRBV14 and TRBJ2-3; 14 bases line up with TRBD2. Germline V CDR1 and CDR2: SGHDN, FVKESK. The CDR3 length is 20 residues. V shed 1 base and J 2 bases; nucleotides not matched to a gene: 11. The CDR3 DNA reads TGTGCCAGCAGCCAAGGTTGGGGACTAGCGGGAGAGCGGCTCACAGATACGCAGTATTTT. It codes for CASSQGWGLAGERLTDTQYF.

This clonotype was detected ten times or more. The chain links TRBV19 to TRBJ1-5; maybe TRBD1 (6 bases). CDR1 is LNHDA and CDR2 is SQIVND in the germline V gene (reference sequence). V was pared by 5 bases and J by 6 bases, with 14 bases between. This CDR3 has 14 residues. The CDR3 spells CASSPTPGVQPQHF. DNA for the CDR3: TGTGCCAGTAGTCCCACCCCAGGGGTTCAGCCCCAGCATTTT.

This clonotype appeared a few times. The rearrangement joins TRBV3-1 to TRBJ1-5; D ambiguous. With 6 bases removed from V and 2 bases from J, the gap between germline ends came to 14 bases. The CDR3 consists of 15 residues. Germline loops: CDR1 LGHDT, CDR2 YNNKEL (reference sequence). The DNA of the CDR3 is TGTGCCAGCAGTGGAGGAGGTGGGGGCAATCAGCCCCAGCATTTT. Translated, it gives CASSGGGGGNQPQHF. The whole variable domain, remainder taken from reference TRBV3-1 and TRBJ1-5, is DTAVSQTPKYLVTQMGNDKSIKCEQNLGHDTMYWYKQDSKKFLKIMFSYNNKELIINETVPNRFSPKSPDKAHLNLHINSLELGDSAVYFCASSGGGGGNQPQHFGDGTRLSIL.

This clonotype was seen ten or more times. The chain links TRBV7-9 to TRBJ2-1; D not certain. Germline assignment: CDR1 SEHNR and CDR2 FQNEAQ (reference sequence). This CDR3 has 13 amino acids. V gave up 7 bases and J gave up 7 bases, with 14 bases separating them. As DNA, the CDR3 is TGTGCCAGCATCCCGGCGTTGGGGAATGAGCAGTTCTTC. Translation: CASIPALGNEQFF. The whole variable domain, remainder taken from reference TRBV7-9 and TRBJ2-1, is DTGVSQNPRHKITKRGQNVTFRCDPISEHNRLYWYRQTLGQGPEFLTYFQNEAQLEKSRLLSDRFSAERPKGSFSTLEIQRTEQGDSAMYLCASIPALGNEQFFGPGTRLTVL.

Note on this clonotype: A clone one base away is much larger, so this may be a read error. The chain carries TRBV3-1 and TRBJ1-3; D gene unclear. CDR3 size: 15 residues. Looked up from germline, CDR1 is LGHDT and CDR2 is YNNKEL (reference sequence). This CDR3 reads CASSHDGSSGNTIHF. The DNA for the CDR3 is TGTGCCAGCAGCCACGACGGCAGCTCTGGAAACACCATACATTTT.

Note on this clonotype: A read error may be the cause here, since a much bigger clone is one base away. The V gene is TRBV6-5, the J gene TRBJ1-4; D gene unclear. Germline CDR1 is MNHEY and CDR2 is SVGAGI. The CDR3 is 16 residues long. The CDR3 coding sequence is TGTGCCAGCAGTTACTCTCCCTCGACAACTAATGAAAAACGGTTTTTT. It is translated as CASSYSPSTTNEKRFF.

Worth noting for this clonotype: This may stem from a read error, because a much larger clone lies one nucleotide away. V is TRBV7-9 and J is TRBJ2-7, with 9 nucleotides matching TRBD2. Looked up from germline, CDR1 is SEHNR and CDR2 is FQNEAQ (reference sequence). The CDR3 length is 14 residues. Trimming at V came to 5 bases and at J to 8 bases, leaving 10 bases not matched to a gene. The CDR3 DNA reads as TGTGCCAGCAGCCCGCCGCCTAGCGGGGTTAAGCAGTACTTC. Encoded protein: CASSPPPSGVKQYF.

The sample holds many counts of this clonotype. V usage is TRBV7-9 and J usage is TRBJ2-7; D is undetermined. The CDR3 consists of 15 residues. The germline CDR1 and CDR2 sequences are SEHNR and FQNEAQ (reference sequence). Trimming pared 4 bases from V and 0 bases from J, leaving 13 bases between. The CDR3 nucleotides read TGTGCCAGCAGCTACCCGACGTCGAGCTCCTACGAGCAGTACTTC. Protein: CASSYPTSSSYEQYF.

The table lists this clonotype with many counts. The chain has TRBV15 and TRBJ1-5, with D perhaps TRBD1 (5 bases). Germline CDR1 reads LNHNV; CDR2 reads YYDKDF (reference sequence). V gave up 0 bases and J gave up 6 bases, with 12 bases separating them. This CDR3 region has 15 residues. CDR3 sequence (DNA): TGTGCCACCAGCAGAGATCAGGGTTTCCTTCAGCCCCAGCATTTT. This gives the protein CATSRDQGFLQPQHF.

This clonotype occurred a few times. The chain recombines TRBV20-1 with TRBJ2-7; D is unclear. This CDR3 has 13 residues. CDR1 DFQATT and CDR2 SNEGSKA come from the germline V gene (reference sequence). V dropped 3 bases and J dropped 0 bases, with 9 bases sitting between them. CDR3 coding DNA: TGCAGTGCTAGGAGCCACGACTCCTACGAGCAGTACTTC. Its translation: CSARSHDSYEQYF.

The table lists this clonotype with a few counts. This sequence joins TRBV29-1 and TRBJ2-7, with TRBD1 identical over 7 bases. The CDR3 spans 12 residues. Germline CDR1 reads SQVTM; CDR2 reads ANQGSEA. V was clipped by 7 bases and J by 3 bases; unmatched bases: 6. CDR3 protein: CSDRDRDYEQYF. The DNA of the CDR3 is TGCAGCGACCGGGACAGAGACTACGAGCAGTACTTC.

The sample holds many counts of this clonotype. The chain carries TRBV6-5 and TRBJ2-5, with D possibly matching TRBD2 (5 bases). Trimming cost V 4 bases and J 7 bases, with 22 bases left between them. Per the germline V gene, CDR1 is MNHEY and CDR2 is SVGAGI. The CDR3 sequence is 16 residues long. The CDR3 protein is CASSLVGVRLGVTQYF. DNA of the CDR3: TGTGCCAGCAGTTTGGTGGGAGTCAGATTGGGAGTGACCCAGTACTTC.

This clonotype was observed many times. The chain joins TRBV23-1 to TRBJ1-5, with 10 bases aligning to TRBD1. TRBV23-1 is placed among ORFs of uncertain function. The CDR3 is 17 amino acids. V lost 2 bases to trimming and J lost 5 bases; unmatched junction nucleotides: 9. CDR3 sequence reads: CASSQNWDRGLDQPQHF. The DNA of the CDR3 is TGCGCCAGCAGTCAAAATTGGGACAGGGGTTTAGATCAGCCCCAGCATTTT.

This chain's CDR3 is CASTEGSWVTEAFF. The CDR3 DNA reads as TGTGCCAGCACGGAAGGGAGCTGGGTCACTGAAGCTTTCTTT. The chain joins TRBV2 to TRBJ1-1; D uncertain. Germline V lookup: CDR1 SNHLY, CDR2 FYNNEI. Trimming removed 7 bases at V and 4 bases at J, with 16 bases between. This CDR3 is built from 14 residues.

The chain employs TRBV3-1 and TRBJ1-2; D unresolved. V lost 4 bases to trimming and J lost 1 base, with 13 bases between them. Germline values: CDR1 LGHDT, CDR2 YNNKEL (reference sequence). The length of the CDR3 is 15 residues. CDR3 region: CASSPWPQDNYGYTF. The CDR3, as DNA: TGTGCCAGCAGCCCATGGCCCCAGGATAACTATGGCTACACCTTC.

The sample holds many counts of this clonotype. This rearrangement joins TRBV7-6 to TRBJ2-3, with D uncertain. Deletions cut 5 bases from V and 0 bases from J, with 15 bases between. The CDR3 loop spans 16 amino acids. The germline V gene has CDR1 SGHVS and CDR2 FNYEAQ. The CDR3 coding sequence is TGTGCCAGCAGCCCTCCGTTTGGTAAAAGCACAGATACGCAGTATTTT. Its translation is CASSPPFGKSTDTQYF.

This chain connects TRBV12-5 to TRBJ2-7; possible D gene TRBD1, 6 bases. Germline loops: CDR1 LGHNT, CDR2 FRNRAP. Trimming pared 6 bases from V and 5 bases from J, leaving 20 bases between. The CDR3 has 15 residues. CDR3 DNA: TGTGCTAGTGGACTACAGGGCGCCAATGACGACGAGCAGTACTTC. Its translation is CASGLQGANDDEQYF.

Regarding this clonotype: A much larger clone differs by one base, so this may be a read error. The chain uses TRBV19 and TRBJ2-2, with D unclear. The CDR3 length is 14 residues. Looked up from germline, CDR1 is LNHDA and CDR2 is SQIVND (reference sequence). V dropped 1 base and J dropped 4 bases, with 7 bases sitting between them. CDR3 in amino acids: CASSIASSTGELFF. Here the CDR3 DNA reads TGTGCCAGTAGTATAGCCTCGAGCACCGGGGAGCTGTTTTTT.

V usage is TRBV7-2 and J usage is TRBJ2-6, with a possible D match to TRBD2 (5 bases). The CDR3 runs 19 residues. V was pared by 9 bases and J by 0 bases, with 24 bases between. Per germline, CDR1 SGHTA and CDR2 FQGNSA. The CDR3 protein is CASSDMHEHPHSGANVLTF. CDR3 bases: TGTGCCAGTAGCGATATGCACGAACACCCCCACTCTGGGGCCAACGTCCTGACTTTC.

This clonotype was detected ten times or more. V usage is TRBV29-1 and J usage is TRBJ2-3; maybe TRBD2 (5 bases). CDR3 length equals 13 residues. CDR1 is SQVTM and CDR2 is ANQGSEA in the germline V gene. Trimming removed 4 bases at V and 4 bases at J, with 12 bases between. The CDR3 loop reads CSVVLEGSDTQYF. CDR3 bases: TGCAGCGTTGTTTTAGAGGGATCAGATACGCAGTATTTT.

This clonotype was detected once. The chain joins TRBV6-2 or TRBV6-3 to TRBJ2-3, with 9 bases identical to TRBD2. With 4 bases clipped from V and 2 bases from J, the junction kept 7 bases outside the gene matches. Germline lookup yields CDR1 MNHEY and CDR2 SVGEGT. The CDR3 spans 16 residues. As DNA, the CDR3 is TGTGCCAGCAGTTGGGGTCTAGCGGGGCCCACAGATACGCAGTATTTT. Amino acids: CASSWGLAGPTDTQYF.

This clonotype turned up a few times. The CDR3 here is CASSLTETGDQPQHF. CDR3 in DNA: TGTGCCAGCAGCTTGACTGAGACAGGGGATCAGCCCCAGCATTTT. The V call is TRBV7-9, the J call TRBJ1-5; 8 bases are shared with TRBD1. The length of the CDR3 is 15 residues. Trimming at V came to 3 bases and at J to 5 bases, leaving 6 bases not matched to a gene. Germline V gene lookup returns CDR1 SEHNR and CDR2 FQNEAQ (reference sequence).